The TCR beta chain under discussion was sequenced for a study of long-term antiretroviral therapy in people with HIV (dated by TCRdb to between 2021 and 2023). At the level of the whole study: The earliest samples were collected approximately a decade before the 2015 WHO recommendation for immediate ART, a period when ART was typically delayed until CD4 counts fell. A retrospective serial study tested whether ART initiation and durable HIV suppression were associated with changes in peripheral blood TRB repertoire composition and diversity. A total of roughly 180 cryopreserved PBMC samples were contributed to the cohort by 30 adults with confirmed HIV infection, with samples collected serially over a mean of about 6 years (range 1-12). Among the 30 or so participants with HIV, approximately 10 were female. Test extractions of a monoclonal T-cell line alongside 30 or so polyclonal samples showed no cross-contamination during QIAcube processing. Study-wide findings and limitations: Since PBMC availability was limited, sequencing covered only the TCR beta chain, with no alpha chain pairing. The samples were dated from the mid-2000s to the late 2010s, and the ART regimens that were used may be less effective than current ART regimens. No data were available on ART adherence, viral resistance or therapy changes, limiting inferences about post-ART repertoire changes. ART initiation was associated with a significant increase in TRB diversity, but diversity stayed significantly below transplant donor controls even after long-term ART. HIV repertoires had narrower CDR3 length ranges than controls, and the network structure suggested an antigen-experienced repertoire that shifted only slightly toward naive after ART. Unsorted PBMC were profiled instead of sorted CD4+ and CD8+ T cells because pre-ART samples had limited cell numbers. At every time point, the repertoire was dominated by expanded TRB clones first identified before ART initiation, although this dominance fluctuated and, in many PLHIV, declined after ART.

Participants were included only if at least one PBMC sample before ART initiation and at least two post-ART samples were available. All participants with HIV were treated in the United States of America. Before DNA extraction, cryopreserved samples of about 1-11 million PBMC were thawed and then washed. At the time of the earliest PBMC sample for each participant with HIV, ages ranged from roughly 23 to 60 years. Per participant, PBMC samples came from 1-4 timepoints prior to ART initiation and 2-8 timepoints following ART initiation, for a median of 7 samples. For every participant, serial HIV viral load, CD4+ T-cell count, ART history and demographic data were obtained. Genomic DNA was extracted from unsorted PBMC with a Qiagen kit on a QIAcube, with processing performed in batches of 12 samples. In the case of this clone: What this receptor recognizes is not known. There are no base qualities to consult, and no much larger clone falls within one base.

The immunoSEQ hsTCRB v3.0 assay was used at survey level resolution for TRB variable region sequencing. TRB sequencing targeted a depth of about 40,000-50,000 T-cell genomes per sample. TRB libraries were pooled and sequenced on an Illumina MiSeq using a v3 150-cycle kit. The original methods were these. Repertoire analysis was run in R within a reproducible Nextflow workflow that covered QC, data transformation and analysis. LymphoSeq2, an R package for AIRR-Seq data exploration, was used to implement custom analyses. Four samples that yielded fewer than 5000 total TRB sequences were excluded, so that some 190 HIV repertoires were analyzed. Among the roughly 190 retained HIV repertoires, approximately 59 were collected before ART initiation and 120 to 130 after ART initiation. Repertoires were downsampled to 5000 TRB nucleotide sequences, with summary statistics averaged over 100 downsampling iterations. Only TRB sequences with CDR3 regions of at least seven amino acids were retained for analysis. Diversity was assessed using a clonality score derived from Shannon entropy and using the Gini coefficient. Repertoire networks linked the top 5000 CDR3 amino acid sequences whenever two sequences differed by an edit distance of one. Antigen specificity groups and MHC restriction were predicted for TRB CDR3 amino acid sequences with GLIPH2. To flag known CMV, EBV, HIV or tissue antigen associations, CDR3 amino acid sequences were matched against VDJdb and McPAS-TCR. Pre-ART, post-ART and control groups were compared with Wilcoxon signed-rank tests and Holm-Bonferroni correction. The clones in this table, taken by TCRdb from immuneACCESS, are in-frame only. Not every clone is retained; where verified, under half of the shortfall comes from an unresolved V gene, and the cause of the rest is unknown. V and J calls and clone size follow that table, whereas D and trimming were derived from the DNA. Present in this sample are about 30,000 clones, around 95% of which were seen just once. Together, the top ten hold 3.1% of the sample.

Counted from cysteine to phenylalanine, this CDR3 has 14 amino acids. Of the read, only the CDR3 DNA is kept; its 42 bases are in frame from base 1. CDR1 and CDR2 (SNHLY, FYNNEI) derive from the germline V gene. The germline V and J ends show losses of 8 bases and 1 base respectively, and no gene match explains 3 bases of the junction. The sequencing here drew on unsorted PBMCs, taken 5.3 years after starting antiretroviral therapy. The rearrangement joined TRBV2 to TRBJ2-2, with TRBD1 identical over 8 junction bases. The clonotype originates from a man between 45 and 60 years old with HIV. The CDR3 region reads CASGGTGNTGELFF. The DNA reads as follows: TGTGCCAGCGGGGGGACAGGGAACACCGGGGAGCTGTTTTTT.